This T cell receptor beta chain was identified during a study of CD8 T cells in Susac syndrome. Reverse transcription used roughly 0.45 to 1 ug RNA and random hexamers. A single record per CDR3 protein comes from TCRdb applying MiXCR to the immunoSEQ multiplex PCR reads. The sample shows 95,000 to 150,000 distinct CDR3 sequences, 96% of them seen only once. This CDR3 contains 11 residues. The V end was cut by 7 bases, the J end by 6 bases, with 8 bases between. Germline CDR1 and CDR2: SGHTS and YDEGEE. The gene calls are TRBV5-8 and TRBJ2-1; D ambiguous. This TCR was recovered from a human donor with Susac syndrome. Sequencing was carried out using CD4+ T cells from PBMCs. The CDR3 DNA follows: TGTGCCAGCTCAGACTTCAATGAGCAGTTCTTC. This codes for CASSDFNEQFF.